This T cell receptor (beta chain) was sequenced for a study of shared T cell receptors in the human thymus. Here immunoSEQ multiplex PCR was the method, and the copy in TCRdb shows in-frame clones only, minus some. The sample holds about 660,000 clones, 87% seen once. The sample also formed part of further work on human thymus T cells. That investigation notes: Immunologically healthy infants in Finland undergoing congenital heart defect surgery were the donors.

This TCR derives from a boy in the first two years of life with a congenital heart defect. Sequenced: thymocytes.

The CDR3 loop reads CASSLTFQHLSGNTIYF. For the CDR3, the DNA is TGTGCCAGCAGCTTAACGTTTCAACATCTCTCTGGAAACACCATATATTTT. The chain is built from TRBV11-2 and TRBJ1-3, with D unclear. V was trimmed by 2 bases and J by 0 bases, leaving 14 bases between them. The V gene's germline CDR1 is SGHAT and CDR2 FQNNGV. The CDR3 is 17 residues long.